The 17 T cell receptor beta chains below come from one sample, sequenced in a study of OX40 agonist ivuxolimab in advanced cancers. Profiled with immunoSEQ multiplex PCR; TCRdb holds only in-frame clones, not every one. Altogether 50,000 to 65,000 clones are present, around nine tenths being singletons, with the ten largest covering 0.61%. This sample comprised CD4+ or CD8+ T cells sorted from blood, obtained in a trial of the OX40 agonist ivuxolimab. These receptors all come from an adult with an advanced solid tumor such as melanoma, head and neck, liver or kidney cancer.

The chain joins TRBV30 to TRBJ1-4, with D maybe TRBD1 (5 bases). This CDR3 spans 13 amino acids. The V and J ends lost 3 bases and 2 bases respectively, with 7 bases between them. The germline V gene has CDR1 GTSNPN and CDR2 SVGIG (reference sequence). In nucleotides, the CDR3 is TGTGCCTGGAGCAGGGCCACTAATGAAAAACTGTTTTTT. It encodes CAWSRATNEKLFF.

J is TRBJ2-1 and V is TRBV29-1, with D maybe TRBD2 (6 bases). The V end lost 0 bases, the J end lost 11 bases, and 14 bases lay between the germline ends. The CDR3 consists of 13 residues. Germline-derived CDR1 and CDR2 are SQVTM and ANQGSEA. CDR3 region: CSVEDPQRAKQFF. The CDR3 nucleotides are TGCAGCGTTGAAGATCCCCAGCGGGCGAAGCAGTTCTTC.

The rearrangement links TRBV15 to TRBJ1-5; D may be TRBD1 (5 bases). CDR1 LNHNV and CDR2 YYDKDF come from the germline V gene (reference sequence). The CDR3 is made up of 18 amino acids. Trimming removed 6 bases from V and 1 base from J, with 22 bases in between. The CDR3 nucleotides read TGTGCCACCAGGCCTACCCGGGGCGGGGCGCTCAGCAATCAGCCCCAGCATTTT. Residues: CATRPTRGGALSNQPQHF.

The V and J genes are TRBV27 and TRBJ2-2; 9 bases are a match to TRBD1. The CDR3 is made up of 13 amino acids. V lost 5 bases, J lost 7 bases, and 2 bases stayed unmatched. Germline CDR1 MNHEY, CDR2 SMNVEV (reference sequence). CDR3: CASSTGGVGELFF. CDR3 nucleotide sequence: TGTGCCAGCAGTACAGGGGGCGTCGGGGAGCTGTTTTTT.

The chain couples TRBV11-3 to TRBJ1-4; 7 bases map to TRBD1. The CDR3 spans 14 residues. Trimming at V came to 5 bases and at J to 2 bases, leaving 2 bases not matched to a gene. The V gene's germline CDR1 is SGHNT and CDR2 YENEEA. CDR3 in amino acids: CASSPDRTNEKLFF. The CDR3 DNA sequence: TGTGCCAGCAGCCCGGACAGGACTAATGAAAAACTGTTTTTT.

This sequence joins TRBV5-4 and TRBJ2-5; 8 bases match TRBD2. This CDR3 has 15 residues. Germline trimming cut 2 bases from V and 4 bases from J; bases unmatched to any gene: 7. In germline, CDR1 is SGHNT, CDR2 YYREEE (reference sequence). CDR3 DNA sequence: TGTGCCAGCAGCTTCCCGGGAGGGCGGGGAGAGACCCAGTACTTC. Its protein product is CASSFPGGRGETQYF.

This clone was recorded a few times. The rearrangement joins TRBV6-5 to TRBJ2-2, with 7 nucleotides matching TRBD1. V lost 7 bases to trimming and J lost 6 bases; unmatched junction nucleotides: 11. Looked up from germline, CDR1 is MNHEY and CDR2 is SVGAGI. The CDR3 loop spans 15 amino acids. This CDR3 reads CASKTATGQAGELFF. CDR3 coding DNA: TGTGCCAGCAAAACTGCGACAGGGCAAGCCGGGGAGCTGTTTTTT.

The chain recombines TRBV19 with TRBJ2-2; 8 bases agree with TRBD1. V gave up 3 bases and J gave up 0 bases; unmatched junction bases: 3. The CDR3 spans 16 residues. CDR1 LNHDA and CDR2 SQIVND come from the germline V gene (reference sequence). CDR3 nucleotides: TGTGCCAGTAGTATTCGGACAGGGCCGAACACCGGGGAGCTGTTTTTT. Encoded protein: CASSIRTGPNTGELFF.

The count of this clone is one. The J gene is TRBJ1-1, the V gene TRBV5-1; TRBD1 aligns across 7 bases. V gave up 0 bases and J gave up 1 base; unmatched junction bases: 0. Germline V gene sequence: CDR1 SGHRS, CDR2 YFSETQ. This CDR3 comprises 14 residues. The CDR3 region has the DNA TGCGCCAGCAGCTTGGAGGGGGCGAACACTGAAGCTTTCTTT. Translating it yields CASSLEGANTEAFF.

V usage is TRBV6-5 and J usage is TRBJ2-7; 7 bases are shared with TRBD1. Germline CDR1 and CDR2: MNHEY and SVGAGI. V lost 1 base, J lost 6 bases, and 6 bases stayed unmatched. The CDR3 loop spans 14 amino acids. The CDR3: CASSYFSGQAEQYF. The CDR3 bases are TGTGCCAGCAGTTACTTCTCAGGACAGGCCGAGCAGTACTTC.

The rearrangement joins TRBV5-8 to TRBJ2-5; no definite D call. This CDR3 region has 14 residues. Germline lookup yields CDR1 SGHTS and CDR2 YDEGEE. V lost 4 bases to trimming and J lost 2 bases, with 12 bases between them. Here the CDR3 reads CASSKGPDQETQYF. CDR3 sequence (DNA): TGTGCCAGCAGCAAAGGACCAGATCAAGAGACCCAGTACTTC.

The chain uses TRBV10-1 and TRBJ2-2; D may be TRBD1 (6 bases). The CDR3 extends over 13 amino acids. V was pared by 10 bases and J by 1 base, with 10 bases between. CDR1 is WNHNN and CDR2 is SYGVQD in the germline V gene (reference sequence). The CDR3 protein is CATGDMNTGELFF. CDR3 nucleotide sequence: TGCGCCACCGGGGACATGAACACCGGGGAGCTGTTTTTT.

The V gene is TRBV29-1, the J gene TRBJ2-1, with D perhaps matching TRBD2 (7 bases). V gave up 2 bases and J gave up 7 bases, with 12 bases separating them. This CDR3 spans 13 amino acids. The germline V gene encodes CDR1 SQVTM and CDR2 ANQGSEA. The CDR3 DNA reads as TGCAGCGTTGAAAGGGGGGGAGGGAATGAGCAGTTCTTC. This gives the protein CSVERGGGNEQFF.

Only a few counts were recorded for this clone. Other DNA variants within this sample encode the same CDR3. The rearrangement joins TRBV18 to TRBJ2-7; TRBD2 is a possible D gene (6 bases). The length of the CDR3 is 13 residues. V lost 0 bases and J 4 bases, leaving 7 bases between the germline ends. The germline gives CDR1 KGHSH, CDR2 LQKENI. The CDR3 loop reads CASSPPGGYEQYF. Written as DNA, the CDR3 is TGTGCCAGCTCACCACCGGGAGGTTACGAGCAGTACTTC.

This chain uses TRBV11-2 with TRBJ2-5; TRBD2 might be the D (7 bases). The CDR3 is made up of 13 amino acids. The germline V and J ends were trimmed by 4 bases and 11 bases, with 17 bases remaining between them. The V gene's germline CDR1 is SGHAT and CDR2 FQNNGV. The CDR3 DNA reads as TGTGCCAGCAGCTCACTAGCGACAGGTGAGCAGTACTTC. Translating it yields CASSSLATGEQYF.

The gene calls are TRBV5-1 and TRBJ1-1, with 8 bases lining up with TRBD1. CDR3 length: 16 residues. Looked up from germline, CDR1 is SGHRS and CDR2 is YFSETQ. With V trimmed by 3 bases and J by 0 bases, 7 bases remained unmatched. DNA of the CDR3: TGCGCCAGCAGCTCTACCGGGACAGGACTGAACACTGAAGCTTTCTTT. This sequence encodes CASSSTGTGLNTEAFF.

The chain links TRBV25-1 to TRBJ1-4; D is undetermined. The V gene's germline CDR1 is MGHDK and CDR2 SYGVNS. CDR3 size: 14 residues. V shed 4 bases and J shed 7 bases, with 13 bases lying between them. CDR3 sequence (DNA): TGTGCCAGCAGTGTCTTTTCGCCCGCTGAAAAACTGTTTTTT. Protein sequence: CASSVFSPAEKLFF.